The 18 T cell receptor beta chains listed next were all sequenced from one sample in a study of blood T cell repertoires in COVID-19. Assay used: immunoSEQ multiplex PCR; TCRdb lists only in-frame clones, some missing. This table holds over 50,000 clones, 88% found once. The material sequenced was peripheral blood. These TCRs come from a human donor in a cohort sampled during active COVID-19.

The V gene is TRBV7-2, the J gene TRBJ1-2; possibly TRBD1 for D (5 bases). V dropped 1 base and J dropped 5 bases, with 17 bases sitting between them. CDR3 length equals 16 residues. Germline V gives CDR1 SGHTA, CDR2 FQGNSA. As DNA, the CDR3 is TGTGCCAGCAGCTTAGTGAGGCAGGGAGGTACTTATGGCTACACCTTC. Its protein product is CASSLVRQGGTYGYTF.

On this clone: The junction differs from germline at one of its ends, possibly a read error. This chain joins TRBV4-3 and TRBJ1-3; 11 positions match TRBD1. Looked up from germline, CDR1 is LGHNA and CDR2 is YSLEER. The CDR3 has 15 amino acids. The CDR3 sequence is CVSSSGQGGGNTIYF. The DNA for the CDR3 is TGCGTCAGCAGCTCGGGACAGGGGGGTGGAAACACCATATATTTT.

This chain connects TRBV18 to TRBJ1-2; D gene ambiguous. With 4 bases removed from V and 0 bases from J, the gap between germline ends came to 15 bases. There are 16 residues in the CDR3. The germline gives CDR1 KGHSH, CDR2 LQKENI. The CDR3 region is CASSQSAGPANYGYTF. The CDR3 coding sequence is TGTGCCAGCTCACAATCGGCGGGCCCGGCTAACTATGGCTACACCTTC. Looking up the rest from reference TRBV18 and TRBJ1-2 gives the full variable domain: NAGVMQNPRHLVRRRGQEARLRCSPMKGHSHVYWYRQLPEEGLKFMVYLQKENIIDESGMPKERFSAEFPKEGPSILRIQQVVRGDSAAYFCASSQSAGPANYGYTFGSGTRLTVV.

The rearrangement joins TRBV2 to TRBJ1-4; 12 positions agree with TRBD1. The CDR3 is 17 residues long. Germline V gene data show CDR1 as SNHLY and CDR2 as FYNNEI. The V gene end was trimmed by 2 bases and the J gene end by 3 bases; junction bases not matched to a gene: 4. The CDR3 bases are TGTGCCAGCAGTGAACGGGACAGGGGGCTGCCTAATGAAAAACTGTTTTTT. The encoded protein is CASSERDRGLPNEKLFF.

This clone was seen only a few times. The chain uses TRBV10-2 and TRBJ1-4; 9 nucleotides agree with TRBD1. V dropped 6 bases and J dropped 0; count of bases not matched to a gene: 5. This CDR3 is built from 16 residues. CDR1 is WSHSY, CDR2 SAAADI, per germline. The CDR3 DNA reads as TGCGCCAGCAGACCGGGACAGGGTGCAACTAATGAAAAACTGTTTTTT. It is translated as CASRPGQGATNEKLFF.

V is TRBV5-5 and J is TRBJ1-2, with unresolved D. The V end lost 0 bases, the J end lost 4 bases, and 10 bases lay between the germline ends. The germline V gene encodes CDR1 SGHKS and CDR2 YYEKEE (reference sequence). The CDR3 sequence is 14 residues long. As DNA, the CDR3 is TGTGCCAGCAGCTTGGATCAGCGAGGCTATGGCTACACCTTC. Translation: CASSLDQRGYGYTF.

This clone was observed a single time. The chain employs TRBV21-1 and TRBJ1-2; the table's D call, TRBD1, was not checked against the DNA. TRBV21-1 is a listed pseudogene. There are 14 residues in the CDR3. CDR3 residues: CASSITTGLGGYTF. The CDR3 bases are TGTGCCAGCAGCATAACCACAGGGCTCGGTGGCTACACCTTC.

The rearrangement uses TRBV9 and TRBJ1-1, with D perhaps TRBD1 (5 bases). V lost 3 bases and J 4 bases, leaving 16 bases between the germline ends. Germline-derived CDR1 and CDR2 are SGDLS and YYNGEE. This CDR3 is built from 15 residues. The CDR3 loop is CASSDPWGVGTEAFF. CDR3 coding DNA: TGTGCCAGCAGCGACCCCTGGGGGGTCGGCACTGAAGCTTTCTTT.

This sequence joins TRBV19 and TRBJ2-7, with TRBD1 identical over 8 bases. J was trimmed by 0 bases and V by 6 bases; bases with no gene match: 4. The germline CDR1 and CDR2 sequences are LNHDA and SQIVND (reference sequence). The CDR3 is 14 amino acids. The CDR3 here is CASSSGGHSYEQYF. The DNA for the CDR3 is TGTGCCAGTAGCTCAGGGGGCCACTCCTACGAGCAGTACTTC.

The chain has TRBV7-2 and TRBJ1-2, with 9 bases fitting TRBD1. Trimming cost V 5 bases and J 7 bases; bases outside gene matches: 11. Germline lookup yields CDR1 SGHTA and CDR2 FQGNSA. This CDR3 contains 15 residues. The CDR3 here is CASSKQGARFSGYTF. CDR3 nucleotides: TGTGCCAGCAGCAAACAGGGGGCGCGGTTCTCTGGCTACACCTTC.

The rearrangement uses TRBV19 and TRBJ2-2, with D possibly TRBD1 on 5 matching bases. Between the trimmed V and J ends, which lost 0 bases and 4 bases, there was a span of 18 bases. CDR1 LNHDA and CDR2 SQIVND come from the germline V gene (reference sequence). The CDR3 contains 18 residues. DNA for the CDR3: TGTGCCAGTAGTATAGATTTAAACGGACACCTGTCCACCGGGGAGCTGTTTTTT. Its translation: CASSIDLNGHLSTGELFF.

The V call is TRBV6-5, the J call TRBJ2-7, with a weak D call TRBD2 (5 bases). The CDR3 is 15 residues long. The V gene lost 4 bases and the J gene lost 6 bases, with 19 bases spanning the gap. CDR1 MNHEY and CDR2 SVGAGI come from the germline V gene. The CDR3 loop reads CASSSARSTRSEQYF. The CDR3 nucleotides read TGTGCCAGCAGTTCCGCTCGGTCTACTAGGTCCGAGCAGTACTTC.

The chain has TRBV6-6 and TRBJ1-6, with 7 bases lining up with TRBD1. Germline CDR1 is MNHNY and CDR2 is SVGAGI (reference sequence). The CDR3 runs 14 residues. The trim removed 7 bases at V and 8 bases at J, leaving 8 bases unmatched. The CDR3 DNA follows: TGTGCCAGCAACTACCGACAGGGCTATTCACCCCTCCACTTT. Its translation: CASNYRQGYSPLHF.

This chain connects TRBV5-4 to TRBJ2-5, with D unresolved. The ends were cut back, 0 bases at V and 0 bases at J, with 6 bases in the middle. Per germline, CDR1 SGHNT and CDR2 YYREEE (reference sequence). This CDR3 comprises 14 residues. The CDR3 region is CASSLDSYQETQYF. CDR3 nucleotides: TGTGCCAGCAGCTTGGACTCGTACCAAGAGACCCAGTACTTC.

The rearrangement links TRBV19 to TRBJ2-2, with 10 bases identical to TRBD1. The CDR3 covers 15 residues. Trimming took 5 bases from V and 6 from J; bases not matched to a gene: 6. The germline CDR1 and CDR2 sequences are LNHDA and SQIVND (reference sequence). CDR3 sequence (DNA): TGTGCCAGTAGTCGACAGGGGGCTGAGGCCGGGGAGCTGTTTTTT. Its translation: CASSRQGAEAGELFF.

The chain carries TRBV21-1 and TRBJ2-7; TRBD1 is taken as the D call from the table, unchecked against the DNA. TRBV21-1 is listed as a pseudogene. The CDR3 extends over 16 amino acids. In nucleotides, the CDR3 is TGTGCCAGCAGCAAAGATAAGGGGCCCCCTACCTACGAGCAGTACTTC. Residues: CASSKDKGPPTYEQYF.

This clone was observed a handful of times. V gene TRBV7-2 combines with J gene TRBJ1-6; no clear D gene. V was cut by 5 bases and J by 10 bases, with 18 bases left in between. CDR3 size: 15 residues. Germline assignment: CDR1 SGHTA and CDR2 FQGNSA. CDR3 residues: CASSTLLDAVSPLHF. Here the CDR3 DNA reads TGTGCCAGCAGCACCTTGCTCGACGCGGTGTCACCCCTCCACTTT. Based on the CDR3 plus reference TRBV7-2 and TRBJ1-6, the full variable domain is GAGVSQSPSNKVTEKGKDVELRCDPISGHTALYWYRQSLGQGLEFLIYFQGNSAPDKSGLPSDRFSAERTGGSVSTLTIQRTQQEDSAVYLCASSTLLDAVSPLHFGNGTRLTVT.

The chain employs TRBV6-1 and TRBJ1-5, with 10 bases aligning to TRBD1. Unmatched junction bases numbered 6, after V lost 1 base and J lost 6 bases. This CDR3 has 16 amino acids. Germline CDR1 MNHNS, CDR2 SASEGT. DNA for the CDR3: TGTGCCAGCAGTGAAGAAGGGACAGGGGTACGTCAGCCCCAGCATTTT. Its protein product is CASSEEGTGVRQPQHF.